This TCR beta chain stems from a study of OX40 agonist ivuxolimab in advanced cancers. With respect to the entire study: The costimulatory receptor OX40 (CD134) was targeted by ivuxolimab, a fully human IgG2 agonistic monoclonal antibody. Intravenous ivuxolimab was administered to patients every 2 weeks at six dose levels: 0.01, 0.1, 0.3, 1.5, 3 and 10 mg/kg. Of the roughly 50 dose-escalation patients, hepatocellular carcinoma was present in about 20, melanoma in some 15, renal cell carcinoma in 9 and head and neck cancer in 9. The dose-escalation cohort was 82.7% male with a mean age of about 60 years, ranging from 23 to 79. Patients were allowed to have had prior anti-PD-1, anti-PD-L1 or anti-CTLA-4 therapy, and roughly 40% of the dose-escalation patients had previously received checkpoint inhibitors. Partial responses occurred in three dose-escalation patients: two with cutaneous melanoma and one with hepatocellular carcinoma. Peripheral TCRbeta sequencing aimed to test whether ivuxolimab altered TCR sequence diversity and caused clonal T-cell expansion. The paper describes the monotherapy dose-escalation part (N = 52 patients) of the phase I trial of ivuxolimab.

V loses 9 bases, J loses 3 bases, and the germline ends lie 14 bases apart. The germline V gene provides CDR1 SNHLY and CDR2 FYNNEI. The CDR3, from cysteine to phenylalanine, totals 13 residues. The retained sequence is limited to the CDR3, 39 bases, with the frame set at the first base. The trial excluded patients who had a history of autoimmune disease or were on systemic immunosuppression. Peripheral blood for TCR sequencing was drawn from every dose cohort at baseline, at cycle 4 day 1 and at cycle 7 day 1. Samples were obtained from an open-label, multicenter, first-in-human phase I dose-escalation trial of ivuxolimab. Adults with locally advanced or metastatic melanoma, renal cell carcinoma, hepatocellular carcinoma or head and neck squamous cell carcinoma were enrolled in the trial. Before TCR sequencing, CD4+ T cells and CD8+ T cells were sorted from peripheral blood as separate populations.

For this clone: Its antigen is not yet known. No much larger clone exists at a distance of one base, and base qualities are not known.

Genomic DNA was extracted from sorted cells for sequencing of the TCRbeta CDR3 region. The immunoSEQ Assay was used to sequence the TCRbeta CDR3 regions. TCRdb mirrors the immuneACCESS table, restricted to in-frame sequences. Some clones are absent from its copies; in checked studies, under half trace to an unresolved V gene, and the reason for the others is unknown. This sample lists tens of thousands of clones; around nine tenths were detected once. In total, the top ten clones hold roughly 0.67% of the sample. The paper's findings and limits, for the study overall: The antigen specificity of the clonally expanded peripheral T cells was not determined. After ivuxolimab, expanded clones were on average more numerous among CD8+ T cells than among CD4+ T cells. Partial responders in the 0.1-3.0 mg/kg groups had among the lowest normalized peripheral clonal expansion, especially among CD8+ T cells. Clonal expansion of both CD4+ and CD8+ blood T cells was observed from baseline to week 6 at doses 0.1 to 3.0 mg/kg. Low levels of normalized T-cell clonal expansion were also seen in some patients who did not respond.

Here the sequenced sample was CD4+ or CD8+ T cells sorted from blood, taken in a trial of the OX40 agonist ivuxolimab. This receptor was taken from an adult with an advanced solid tumor such as melanoma, head and neck, liver or kidney cancer. This sequence uses TRBV2 and TRBJ1-1; no D gene can be assigned with confidence. The nucleotide sequence is TGTGCCAGTCAAGTGACTGGGGACACTGAAGCTTTCTTT. Translated, it gives CASQVTGDTEAFF.